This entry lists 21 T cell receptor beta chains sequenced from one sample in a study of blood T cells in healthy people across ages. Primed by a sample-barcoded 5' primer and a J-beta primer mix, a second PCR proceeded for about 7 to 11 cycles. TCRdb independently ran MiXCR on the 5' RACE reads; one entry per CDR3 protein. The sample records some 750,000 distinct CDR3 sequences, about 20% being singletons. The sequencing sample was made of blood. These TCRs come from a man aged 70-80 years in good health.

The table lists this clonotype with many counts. This CDR3 reads CASSLDRGNSPLHF. The DNA for the CDR3 is TGCGCCAGCAGCTTGGACAGAGGGAATTCACCCCTCCACTTT. This chain joins TRBV5-1 and TRBJ1-6; D not resolved. V was clipped by 0 bases and J by 7 bases, with 8 bases between them. Germline CDR1 and CDR2: SGHRS and YFSETQ. The CDR3 is 14 amino acids. The full variable domain, in which reference TRBV5-1 and TRBJ1-6 provide the parts outside the CDR3, is KAGVTQTPRYLIKTRGQQVTLSCSPISGHRSVSWYQQTPGQGLQFLFEYFSETQRNKGNFPGRFSGRQFSNSRSEMNVSTLELGDSALYLCASSLDRGNSPLHFGNGTRLTVT.

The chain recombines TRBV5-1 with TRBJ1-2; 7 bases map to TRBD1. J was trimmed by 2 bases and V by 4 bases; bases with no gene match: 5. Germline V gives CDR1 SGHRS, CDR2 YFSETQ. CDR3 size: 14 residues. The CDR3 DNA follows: TGCGCCAGCAGCGCGACAGGGACCAACTATGGCTACACCTTC. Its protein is CASSATGTNYGYTF.

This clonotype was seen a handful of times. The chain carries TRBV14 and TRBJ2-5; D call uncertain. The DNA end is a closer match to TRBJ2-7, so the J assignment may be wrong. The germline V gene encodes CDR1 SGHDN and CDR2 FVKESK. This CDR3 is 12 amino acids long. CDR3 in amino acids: CASRQETYEQYF. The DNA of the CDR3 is TGTGCCAGCAGGCAGGAAACCTACGAGCAGTACTTC.

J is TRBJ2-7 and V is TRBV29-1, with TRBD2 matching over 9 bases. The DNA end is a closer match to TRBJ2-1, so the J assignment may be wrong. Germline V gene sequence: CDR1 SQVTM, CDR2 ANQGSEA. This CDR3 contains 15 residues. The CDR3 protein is CSVGHSGGSVNEQFF. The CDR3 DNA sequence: TGCAGCGTTGGGCATAGCGGGGGAAGTGTCAATGAGCAGTTCTTC.

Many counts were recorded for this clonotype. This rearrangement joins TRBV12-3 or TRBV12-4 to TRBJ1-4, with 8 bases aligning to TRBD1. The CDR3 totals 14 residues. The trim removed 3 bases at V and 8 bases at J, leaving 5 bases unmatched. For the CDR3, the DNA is TGTGCCAGCAGTTTTTCAGGGGGCAAAGAAAAACTGTTTTTT. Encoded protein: CASSFSGGKEKLFF.

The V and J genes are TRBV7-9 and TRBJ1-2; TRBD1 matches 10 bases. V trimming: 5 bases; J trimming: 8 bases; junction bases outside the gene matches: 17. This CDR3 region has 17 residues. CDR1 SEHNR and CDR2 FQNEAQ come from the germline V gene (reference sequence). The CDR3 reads CASSRLRQGATSGGYTF. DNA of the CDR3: TGTGCCAGCAGCCGACTCCGACAGGGGGCGACCTCCGGGGGCTACACCTTC.

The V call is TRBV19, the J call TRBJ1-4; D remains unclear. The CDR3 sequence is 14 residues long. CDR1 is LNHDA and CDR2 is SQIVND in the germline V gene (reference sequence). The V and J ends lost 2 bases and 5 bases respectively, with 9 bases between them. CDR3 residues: CASSITRRNEKLFF. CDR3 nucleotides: TGTGCCAGTAGTATAACAAGGAGGAATGAAAAACTGTTTTTT.

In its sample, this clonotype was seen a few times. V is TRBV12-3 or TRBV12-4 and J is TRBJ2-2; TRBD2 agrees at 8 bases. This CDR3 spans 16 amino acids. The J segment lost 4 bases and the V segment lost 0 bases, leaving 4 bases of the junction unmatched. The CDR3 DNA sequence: TGTGCCAGCAGTTTAGCCACTAGCGGAGCCACCGGGGAGCTGTTTTTT. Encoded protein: CASSLATSGATGELFF.

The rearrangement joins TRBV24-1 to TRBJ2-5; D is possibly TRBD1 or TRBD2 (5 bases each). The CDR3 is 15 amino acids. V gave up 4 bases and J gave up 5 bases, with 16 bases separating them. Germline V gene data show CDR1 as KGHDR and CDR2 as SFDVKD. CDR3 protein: CATSDPGTSGETQYF. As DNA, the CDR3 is TGTGCCACCAGTGACCCCGGGACGTCCGGGGAGACCCAGTACTTC.

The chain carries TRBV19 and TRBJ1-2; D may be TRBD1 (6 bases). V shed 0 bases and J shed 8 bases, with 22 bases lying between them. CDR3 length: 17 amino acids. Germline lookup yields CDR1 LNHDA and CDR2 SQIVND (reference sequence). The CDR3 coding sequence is TGTGCCAGTAGTATAGAATTCGGGACACCCCCCGTTGGAGGCTACACCTTC. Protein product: CASSIEFGTPPVGGYTF.

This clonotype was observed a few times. The CDR3 DNA sequence: TGTGCCAGCAGCGTGTACACCGGGGAGCTGTTTTTT. Translating gives CASSVYTGELFF. The rearrangement links TRBV9 to TRBJ2-2; D gene uncertain. Trimming took 2 bases from V and 3 from J, leaving 2 bases between them. Per germline, CDR1 SGDLS and CDR2 YYNGEE. The CDR3 consists of 12 residues.

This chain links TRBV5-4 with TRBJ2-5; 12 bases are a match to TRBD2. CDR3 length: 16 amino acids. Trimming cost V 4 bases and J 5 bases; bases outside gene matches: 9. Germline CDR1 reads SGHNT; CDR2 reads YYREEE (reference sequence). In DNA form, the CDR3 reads TGTGCCAGCAGCAGACGACTAGCGGGAGCTATTGAGACCCAGTACTTC. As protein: CASSRRLAGAIETQYF.

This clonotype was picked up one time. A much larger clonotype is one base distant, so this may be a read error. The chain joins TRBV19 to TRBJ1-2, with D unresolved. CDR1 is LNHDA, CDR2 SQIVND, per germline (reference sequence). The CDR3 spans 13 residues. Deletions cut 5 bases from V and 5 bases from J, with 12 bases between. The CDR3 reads CASSQEPVYGYTF. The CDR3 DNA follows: TGTGCCAGTAGTCAGGAGCCGGTATATGGCTACACCTTC.

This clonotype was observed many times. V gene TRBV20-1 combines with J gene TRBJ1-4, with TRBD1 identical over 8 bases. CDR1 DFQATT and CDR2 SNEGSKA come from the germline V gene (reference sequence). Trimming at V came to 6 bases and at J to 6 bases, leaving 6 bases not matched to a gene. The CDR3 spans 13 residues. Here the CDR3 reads CSALTGADEKLFF. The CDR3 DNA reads TGCAGTGCGCTGACAGGGGCAGATGAAAAACTGTTTTTT.

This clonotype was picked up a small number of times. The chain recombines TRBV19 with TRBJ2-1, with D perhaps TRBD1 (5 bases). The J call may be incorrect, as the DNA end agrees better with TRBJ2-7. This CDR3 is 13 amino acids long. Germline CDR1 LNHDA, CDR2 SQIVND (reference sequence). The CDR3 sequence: CASSSFQGYEQYF. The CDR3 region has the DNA TGTGCCAGTAGTAGCTTCCAGGGCTACGAGCAGTACTTC.

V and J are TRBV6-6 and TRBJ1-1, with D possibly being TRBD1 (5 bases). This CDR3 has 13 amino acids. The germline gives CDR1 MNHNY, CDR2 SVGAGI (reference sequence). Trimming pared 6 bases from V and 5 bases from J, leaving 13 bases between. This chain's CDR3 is CASSNEGRTEAFF. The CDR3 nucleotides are TGTGCCAGCAGCAATGAGGGACGTACTGAAGCTTTCTTT.

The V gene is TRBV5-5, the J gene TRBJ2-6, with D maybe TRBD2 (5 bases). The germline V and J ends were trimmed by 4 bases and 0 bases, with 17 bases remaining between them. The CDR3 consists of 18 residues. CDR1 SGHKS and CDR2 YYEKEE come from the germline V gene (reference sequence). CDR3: CASSPRGRTPSGANVLTF. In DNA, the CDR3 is TGTGCCAGCAGCCCGAGAGGACGGACTCCCTCTGGGGCCAACGTCCTGACTTTC.

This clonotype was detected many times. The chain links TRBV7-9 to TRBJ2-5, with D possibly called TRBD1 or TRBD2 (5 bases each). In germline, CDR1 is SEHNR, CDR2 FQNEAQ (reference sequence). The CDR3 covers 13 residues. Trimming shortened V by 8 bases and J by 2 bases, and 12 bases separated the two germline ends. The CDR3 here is CASERGVQETQYF. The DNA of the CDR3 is TGTGCCAGCGAGAGAGGGGTACAAGAGACCCAGTACTTC.

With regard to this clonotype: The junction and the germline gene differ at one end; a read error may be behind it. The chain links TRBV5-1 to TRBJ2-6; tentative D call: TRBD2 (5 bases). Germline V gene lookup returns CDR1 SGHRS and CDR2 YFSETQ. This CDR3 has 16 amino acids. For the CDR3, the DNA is TGCGCCAGCAGCTCGGACTGGAGCTCTGGGGTCAACGTCCTGACTTTC. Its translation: CASSSDWSSGVNVLTF.

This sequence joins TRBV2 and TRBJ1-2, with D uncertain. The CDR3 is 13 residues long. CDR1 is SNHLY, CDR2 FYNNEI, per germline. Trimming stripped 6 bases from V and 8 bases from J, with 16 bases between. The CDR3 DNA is TGTGCCAGCAGCGCTGGGCCGGTGGGAGGCTACACCTTC. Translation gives CASSAGPVGGYTF.

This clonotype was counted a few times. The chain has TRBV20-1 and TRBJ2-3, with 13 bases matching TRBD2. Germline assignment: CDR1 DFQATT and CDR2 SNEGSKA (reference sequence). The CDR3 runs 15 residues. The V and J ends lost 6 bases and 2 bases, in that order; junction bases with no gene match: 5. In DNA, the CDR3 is TGCAGTGCCGTGACTAGCGGGAGGTACACAGATACGCAGTATTTT. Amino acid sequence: CSAVTSGRYTDTQYF.